The 10 T cell receptor beta chains given below trace back to one sample, sequenced in a study of blood T cell repertoires in COVID-19. The data were produced by immunoSEQ multiplex PCR, yet TCRdb's version contains in-frame clones alone and is incomplete. This table has tens of thousands of clones, 85% appearing once. Sequenced sample: peripheral blood. These receptors were taken from a human donor with acute or convalescent COVID-19. The donor label of this sample is uncertain.

This chain links TRBV19 with TRBJ1-2, with D unclear. CDR3 length equals 14 residues. Per the germline V gene, CDR1 is LNHDA and CDR2 is SQIVND (reference sequence). V lost 3 bases, J lost 4 bases, and 12 bases lay in between. CDR3 in amino acids: CASSIQVGIYGYTF. The DNA of the CDR3 is TGTGCCAGTAGTATCCAGGTCGGAATCTATGGCTACACCTTC.

V gene TRBV6-5 combines with J gene TRBJ1-2; D is unclear. Trimming took 7 bases from V and 2 from J, leaving 8 bases between them. CDR1 and CDR2 (germline): MNHEY, SVGAGI. The CDR3 is made up of 12 amino acids. Here the CDR3 reads CASTPVNYGYTF. DNA of the CDR3: TGTGCCAGCACCCCAGTCAACTATGGCTACACCTTC.

This chain links TRBV12-3 or TRBV12-4 with TRBJ1-2; 7 bases are a match to TRBD1. The CDR3 runs 12 residues. V was clipped by 6 bases and J by 6 bases; unmatched bases: 4. The CDR3 sequence is CASSPDRNGYTF. CDR3 in DNA: TGTGCCAGCAGCCCGGACAGGAATGGCTACACCTTC.

This clone was counted once. The chain employs TRBV2 and TRBJ2-7; 9 bases line up with TRBD1. Germline CDR1 is SNHLY and CDR2 is FYNNEI. The CDR3 extends over 14 amino acids. V trimming: 5 bases; J trimming: 6 bases; junction bases outside the gene matches: 8. The CDR3 spells CASSSDRGLSEQYF. The CDR3 coding sequence is TGTGCCAGCAGTTCGGACAGGGGCCTTTCCGAGCAGTACTTC.

CDR3: CASSLGLADNEQFF. CDR3 DNA: TGTGCCAGCAGCTTGGGACTAGCGGACAATGAGCAGTTCTTC. V is TRBV5-6 and J is TRBJ2-1, with 9 bases identical to TRBD2. The CDR3 sequence is 14 residues long. Looked up from germline, CDR1 is SGHDT and CDR2 is YYEEEE. V gave up 0 bases and J gave up 5 bases; unmatched junction bases: 0.

V gene TRBV9 combines with J gene TRBJ2-3; D gene ambiguous. Germline assignment: CDR1 SGDLS and CDR2 YYNGEE. With 0 bases removed from V and 0 bases from J, the gap between germline ends came to 11 bases. CDR3 size: 16 residues. The CDR3 loop reads CASSVARVSSTDTQYF. As DNA, the CDR3 is TGTGCCAGCAGCGTAGCTAGAGTTTCTAGCACAGATACGCAGTATTTT. Complete variable domain (other parts from reference TRBV9 and TRBJ2-3): DSGVTQTPKHLITATGQRVTLRCSPRSGDLSVYWYQQSLDQGLQFLIQYYNGEERAKGNILERFSAQQFPDLHSELNLSSLELGDSALYFCASSVARVSSTDTQYFGPGTRLTVL.

This CDR3 reads CASSSWGAGNTIYF. In DNA, the CDR3 is TGTGCCAGCAGTTCGTGGGGGGCTGGAAACACCATATATTTT. The chain links TRBV28 to TRBJ1-3, with D perhaps TRBD1 (5 bases). With 4 bases removed from V and 2 bases from J, the gap between germline ends came to 9 bases. CDR3 length equals 14 residues. Looked up from germline, CDR1 is MDHEN and CDR2 is SYDVKM.

The V call is TRBV3-1 (or the pseudogene TRBV3-2), the J call TRBJ2-2, with no clear D. Trimming removed 8 bases at V and 7 bases at J, with 11 bases between. The germline V gene encodes CDR1 LGHDT and CDR2 YNNKEL (reference sequence). CDR3 size: 12 residues. In nucleotides, the CDR3 is TGTGCCAGCCTCCTGAGCATCGGGGAGCTGTTTTTT. This sequence encodes CASLLSIGELFF.

This sequence joins TRBV10-3 and TRBJ1-2; no reliable D call. The CDR3 totals 15 residues. Trimming left V 0 bases short and J 3 bases short, with 11 bases between. Germline assignment: CDR1 ENHRY and CDR2 SYGVKD. The CDR3 reads CAISESQVVDYGYTF. Here the CDR3 DNA reads TGTGCCATCAGTGAGTCGCAGGTTGTGGACTATGGCTACACCTTC.

This clone appeared once. This chain connects TRBV27 to TRBJ1-5; TRBD1 agrees at 8 bases. The CDR3 consists of 14 residues. Germline V CDR1 and CDR2: MNHEY, SMNVEV (reference sequence). CDR3 residues: CLPRTGLSNQPQHF. The CDR3 nucleotides are TGTCTTCCCCGGACAGGGCTTAGCAATCAGCCCCAGCATTTT.